This TCR beta chain is drawn from a study of T-cell reconstitution after alpha-beta-depleted transplantation in children. This sample's TCRbeta library carried unique molecular identifier barcodes. TCRdb reprocessed the PCR reads with MiXCR, giving one entry per CDR3 protein. In the table there are a few hundred thousand distinct CDR3 sequences, 9.9% of which are singletons. The CDR3 extends over 16 amino acids. CDR1 SGHAT and CDR2 FQNNGV come from the germline V gene. V was cut by 5 bases and J by 0 bases, with 15 bases left in between. This rearrangement joins TRBV11-2 to TRBJ2-3; D gene unclear. This specimen was PBMCs from the stem cell graft donor, taken from the stem cell graft. The TCR sequence derives from a human donor who donated a stem cell graft to a child with SCID. CDR3 bases: TGTGCCAGCAGCACCCGGACGGGTTCTAGCACAGATACGCAGTATTTT. It encodes CASSTRTGSSTDTQYF.